Shown below are 19 T cell receptor beta chains from a single sample sequenced in a study of CD8+ T cells in alopecia areata. The treatment denotes: oral pan-JAK inhibitor, 5-10 mg twice daily. The sequencing template was cDNA reverse transcribed from extracted RNA. The table came from immunoSEQ multiplex PCR; TCRdb's copy has only in-frame clones and leaves some out. The table includes 180,000 or so clones, roughly 63% detected once. Sequencing was performed on CD4+ T cells sorted from blood, taken between weeks 55 and 70, from a patient treated with tofacitinib. The origin of the receptors is a human donor with alopecia areata.

This clone was seen only a few times. The chain uses TRBV5-1 and TRBJ2-5; the match to TRBD2 covers 7 bases. Unmatched junction bases numbered 3, after V lost 4 bases and J lost 3 bases. CDR1 and CDR2 (germline): SGHRS, YFSETQ. The CDR3 totals 13 residues. This CDR3 reads CASSRTREETQYF. CDR3 nucleotides: TGCGCCAGCAGCCGGACTAGAGAAGAGACCCAGTACTTC.

The chain carries TRBV2 and TRBJ2-5; 8 bases are shared with TRBD1. This CDR3 spans 15 amino acids. Germline assignment: CDR1 SNHLY and CDR2 FYNNEI. The V gene end was trimmed by 4 bases and the J gene end by 6 bases; junction bases not matched to a gene: 10. This CDR3 is CASSATTGDEKTQYF. The CDR3 DNA sequence: TGTGCCAGCAGTGCCACGACAGGGGACGAGAAGACCCAGTACTTC.

This clone was picked up a small number of times. J is TRBJ2-7 and V is TRBV6-5; a possible D gene is TRBD1 (6 bases). This CDR3 comprises 15 residues. The V and J ends lost 5 bases and 1 base respectively, with 15 bases between them. Germline CDR1 MNHEY, CDR2 SVGAGI. CDR3: CASSTRGGWSYEQYF. The CDR3 DNA reads TGTGCCAGCAGTACCCGAGGGGGTTGGTCCTACGAGCAGTACTTC.

V is TRBV11-2 and J is TRBJ2-3, with a weak D call TRBD2 (5 bases). The CDR3 sequence is 12 residues long. Per the germline V gene, CDR1 is SGHAT and CDR2 is FQNNGV. V was cut by 5 bases and J by 11 bases, with 14 bases left in between. CDR3 sequence reads: CASSRPGYGQYF. The CDR3 coding sequence is TGTGCCAGCAGCCGCCCGGGATACGGGCAGTATTTT.

This chain joins TRBV2 and TRBJ1-5, with D uncertain. The germline V gene has CDR1 SNHLY and CDR2 FYNNEI. Trimming shortened V by 8 bases and J by 0 bases, and 11 bases separated the two germline ends. The CDR3 length is 14 residues. The CDR3 spells CASSPTNSNQPQHF. CDR3 bases: TGTGCCAGCTCTCCTACTAATAGCAATCAGCCCCAGCATTTT.

The CDR3 nucleotides are TGCAGCGTGGATGGCAGTAGTGAAGCTTTCTTT. Translated: CSVDGSSEAFF. The chain combines TRBV29-1 with TRBJ1-1; D is ambiguous. This CDR3 comprises 11 residues. V lost 6 bases and J 7 bases, leaving 12 bases between the germline ends. Germline lookup yields CDR1 SQVTM and CDR2 ANQGSEA.

This clone was counted at least ten times. This chain uses TRBV20-1 with TRBJ2-7; D is uncertain. The V and J ends lost 6 bases and 2 bases respectively, with 8 bases between them. The germline V gene encodes CDR1 DFQATT and CDR2 SNEGSKA (reference sequence). The CDR3 is 11 amino acids. This CDR3 reads CSANTAYEQYF. The DNA for the CDR3 is TGCAGTGCGAACACAGCCTACGAGCAGTACTTC.

The V and J genes are TRBV27 and TRBJ1-1; TRBD1 aligns across 7 bases. In germline, CDR1 is MNHEY, CDR2 SMNVEV (reference sequence). This CDR3 region has 14 residues. Trimming took 5 bases from V and 1 from J; bases not matched to a gene: 4. This CDR3 reads CASSQGTENTEAFF. The CDR3 DNA sequence: TGTGCCAGCAGTCAAGGGACAGAGAACACTGAAGCTTTCTTT.

This clone was detected a few times. V gene TRBV29-1 combines with J gene TRBJ2-2; possible D gene TRBD1, 6 bases. Per germline, CDR1 SQVTM and CDR2 ANQGSEA. Trimming pared 7 bases from V and 6 bases from J, leaving 15 bases between. The CDR3 covers 13 residues. CDR3 nucleotides: TGCAGCGCCAGAGGGGGATCGGCCGGGGAGCTGTTTTTT. This translates into CSARGGSAGELFF.

This sequence joins TRBV15 and TRBJ2-7, with 7 bases lining up with TRBD2. Germline CDR1 is LNHNV and CDR2 is YYDKDF (reference sequence). V was clipped by 0 bases and J by 5 bases; unmatched bases: 1. CDR3 length: 13 residues. CDR3 sequence: CATSRDRGDEQYF. The CDR3 DNA follows: TGTGCCACCAGCAGAGATCGGGGGGACGAGCAGTACTTC.

This clone occurred a few times. The CDR3 region is CASSAGGISNQPQHF. CDR3 nucleotides: TGTGCCAGCAGCGCCGGGGGAATTAGCAATCAGCCCCAGCATTTT. The chain has TRBV9 and TRBJ1-5; D perhaps matches TRBD1 (5 bases). The ends were cut back, 3 bases at V and 0 bases at J, with 10 bases in the middle. Germline V lookup: CDR1 SGDLS, CDR2 YYNGEE. This CDR3 spans 15 amino acids.

This clone was detected ten times or more. The chain uses TRBV5-1 and TRBJ1-1, with 8 bases identical to TRBD1. The ends lost 4 bases at V and 2 bases at J; junction bases unmatched: 10. The CDR3 consists of 16 residues. Looked up from germline, CDR1 is SGHRS and CDR2 is YFSETQ. The CDR3 bases are TGCGCCAGCAGCCCAGAGACAGGGGCCGGAAACACTGAAGCTTTCTTT. Protein sequence: CASSPETGAGNTEAFF. The full variable domain, completed using reference TRBV5-1 and TRBJ1-1, is KAGVTQTPRYLIKTRGQQVTLSCSPISGHRSVSWYQQTPGQGLQFLFEYFSETQRNKGNFPGRFSGRQFSNSRSEMNVSTLELGDSALYLCASSPETGAGNTEAFFGQGTRLTVV.

This clone was detected only a few times. The chain combines TRBV7-2 with TRBJ2-3, with TRBD2 as a possible D gene (6 bases). Trimming removed 4 bases at V and 4 bases at J, with 9 bases between. The germline CDR1 and CDR2 sequences are SGHTA and FQGNSA. The CDR3 consists of 13 residues. The CDR3 sequence: CASSYPGADTQYF. Written as DNA, the CDR3 is TGTGCCAGCAGCTACCCGGGGGCAGATACGCAGTATTTT.

This clone has a handful of counts. This rearrangement joins TRBV7-8 to TRBJ2-7; D is ambiguous. In germline, CDR1 is SGHVS, CDR2 FQNEAQ. This CDR3 has 14 residues. V was trimmed by 3 bases and J by 2 bases, leaving 11 bases between them. As DNA, the CDR3 is TGTGCCAGCAGCTTCGGCAGGAACACCTACGAGCAGTACTTC. Translated, it gives CASSFGRNTYEQYF.

This chain joins TRBV7-9 and TRBJ2-7; D is perhaps TRBD1 (5 bases). In germline, CDR1 is SEHNR, CDR2 FQNEAQ (reference sequence). There are 16 residues in the CDR3. The V end was cut by 3 bases, the J end by 5 bases, with 20 bases between. CDR3 region: CASSLARVRSFDEQYF. CDR3 DNA: TGTGCCAGCAGCTTGGCCAGGGTACGTAGTTTCGACGAGCAGTACTTC.

This sequence joins TRBV6-5 and TRBJ2-5; weak D call: TRBD1 (6 bases). The CDR3 sequence is 14 residues long. V gave up 2 bases and J gave up 9 bases, with 16 bases separating them. Germline CDR1 is MNHEY and CDR2 is SVGAGI. The CDR3 loop is CASSYLAGARAQYF. Here the CDR3 DNA reads TGTGCCAGCAGTTACCTGGCAGGGGCAAGGGCCCAGTACTTC.

This clone was seen only a few times. The chain is built from TRBV5-1 and TRBJ2-2; 8 bases line up with TRBD1. From germline, CDR1 is SGHRS and CDR2 YFSETQ. This CDR3 region has 16 residues. J lost 1 base, V lost 0 bases, and 2 bases had no gene match. The chain's CDR3 is CASSLDGQGNTGELFF. The CDR3 region has the DNA TGCGCCAGCAGCTTGGATGGACAGGGGAACACCGGGGAGCTGTTTTTT.

The chain couples TRBV29-1 to TRBJ2-7, with 8 bases matching TRBD1. V gave up 7 bases and J gave up 6 bases; unmatched junction bases: 8. The CDR3 spans 12 residues. Germline-derived CDR1 and CDR2 are SQVTM and ANQGSEA. CDR3 sequence reads: CSAGQGAGEQYF. The CDR3 coding sequence is TGCAGCGCAGGACAGGGAGCGGGCGAGCAGTACTTC.

This clone was counted a few times. V usage is TRBV7-2 and J usage is TRBJ2-3; D call uncertain. The V gene lost 0 bases and the J gene lost 2 bases, with 18 bases spanning the gap. Germline lookup yields CDR1 SGHTA and CDR2 FQGNSA. This CDR3 contains 18 residues. The CDR3 DNA follows: TGTGCCAGCAGCTTAGCATATTTCACTCACCAGTCCACAGATACGCAGTATTTT. It is translated as CASSLAYFTHQSTDTQYF.